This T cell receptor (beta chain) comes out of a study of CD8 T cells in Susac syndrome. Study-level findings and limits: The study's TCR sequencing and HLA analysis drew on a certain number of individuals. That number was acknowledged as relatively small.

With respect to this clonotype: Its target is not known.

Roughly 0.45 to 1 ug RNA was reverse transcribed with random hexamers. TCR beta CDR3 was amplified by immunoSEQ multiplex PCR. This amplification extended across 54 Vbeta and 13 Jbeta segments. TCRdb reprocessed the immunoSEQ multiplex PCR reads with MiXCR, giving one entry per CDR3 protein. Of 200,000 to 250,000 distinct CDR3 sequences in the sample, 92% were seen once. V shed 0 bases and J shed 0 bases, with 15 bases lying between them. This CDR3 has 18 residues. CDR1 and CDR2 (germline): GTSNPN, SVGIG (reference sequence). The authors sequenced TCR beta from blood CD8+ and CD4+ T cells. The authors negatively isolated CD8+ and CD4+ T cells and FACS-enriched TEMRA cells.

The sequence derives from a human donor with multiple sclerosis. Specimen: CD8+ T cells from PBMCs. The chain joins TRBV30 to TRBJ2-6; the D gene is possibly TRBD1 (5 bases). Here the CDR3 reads CAWSVRRDSTSGANVLTF. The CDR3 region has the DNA TGTGCCTGGAGTGTACGACGCGACAGCACCTCTGGGGCCAACGTCCTGACTTTC.